This TCR beta chain was sequenced during a study of lymphopenia after photon versus proton radiotherapy. The CDR3 is 12 amino acids. The V end was cut by 4 bases, the J end by 12 bases, with 13 bases between. Germline V CDR1 and CDR2: SNHLY, FYNNEI. The data were produced by immunoSEQ multiplex PCR, yet TCRdb's version contains in-frame clones alone and is incomplete. The table has 15,000 to 20,000 clones, around 84% seen once. V and J are TRBV2 and TRBJ1-5; no clear D gene. The TCR sequence derives from a man between 65 and 85 years old with pancreatic cancer. Specimen: peripheral blood, collected from a patient treated with proton-based radiotherapy. The CDR3 DNA sequence: TGTGCCAGCAGTGTATCGACGGAGCTCCAGCATTTT. This translates into CASSVSTELQHF.